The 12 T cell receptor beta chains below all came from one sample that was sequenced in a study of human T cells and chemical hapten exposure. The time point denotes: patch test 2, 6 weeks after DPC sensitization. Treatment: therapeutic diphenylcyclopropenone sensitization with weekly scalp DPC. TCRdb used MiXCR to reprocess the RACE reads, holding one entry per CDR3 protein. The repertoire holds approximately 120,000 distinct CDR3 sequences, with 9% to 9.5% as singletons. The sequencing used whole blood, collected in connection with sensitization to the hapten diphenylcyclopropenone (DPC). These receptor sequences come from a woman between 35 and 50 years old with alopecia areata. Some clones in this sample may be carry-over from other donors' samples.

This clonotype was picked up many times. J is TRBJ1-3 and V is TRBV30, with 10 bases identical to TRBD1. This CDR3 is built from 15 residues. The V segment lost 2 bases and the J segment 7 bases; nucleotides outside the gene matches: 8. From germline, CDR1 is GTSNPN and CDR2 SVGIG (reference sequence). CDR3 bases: TGTGCCTGGAGTCCAGTGACAGGGGGCTGGAACACCATATATTTT. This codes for CAWSPVTGGWNTIYF.

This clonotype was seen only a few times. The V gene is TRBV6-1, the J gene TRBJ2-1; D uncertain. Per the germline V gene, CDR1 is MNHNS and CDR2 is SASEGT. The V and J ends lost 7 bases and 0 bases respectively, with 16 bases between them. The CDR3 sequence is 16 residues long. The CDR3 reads CASTTIQFSSYNEQFF. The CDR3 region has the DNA TGTGCCAGCACCACCATACAATTTAGCTCCTACAATGAGCAGTTCTTC.

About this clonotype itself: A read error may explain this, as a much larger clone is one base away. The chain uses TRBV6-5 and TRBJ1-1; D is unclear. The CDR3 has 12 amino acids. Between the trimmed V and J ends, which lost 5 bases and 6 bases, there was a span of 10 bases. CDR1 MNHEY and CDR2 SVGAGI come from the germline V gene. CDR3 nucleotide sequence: TGTGCCAGCAGTATAGATACAGCTGAAGCTTTCTTT. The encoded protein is CASSIDTAEAFF.

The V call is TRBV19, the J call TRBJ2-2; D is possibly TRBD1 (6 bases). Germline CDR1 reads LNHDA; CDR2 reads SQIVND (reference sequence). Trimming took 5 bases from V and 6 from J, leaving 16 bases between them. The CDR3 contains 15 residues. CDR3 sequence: CASSSTGTRPGELFF. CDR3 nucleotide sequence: TGTGCCAGTAGTTCGACCGGGACAAGGCCCGGGGAGCTGTTTTTT.

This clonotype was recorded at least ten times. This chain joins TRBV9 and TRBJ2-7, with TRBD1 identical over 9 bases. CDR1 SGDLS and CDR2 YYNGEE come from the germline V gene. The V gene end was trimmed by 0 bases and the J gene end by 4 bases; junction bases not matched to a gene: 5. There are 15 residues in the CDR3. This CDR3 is CASSVDGQGQYEQYF. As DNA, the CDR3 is TGTGCCAGCAGCGTAGATGGACAGGGGCAGTACGAGCAGTACTTC.

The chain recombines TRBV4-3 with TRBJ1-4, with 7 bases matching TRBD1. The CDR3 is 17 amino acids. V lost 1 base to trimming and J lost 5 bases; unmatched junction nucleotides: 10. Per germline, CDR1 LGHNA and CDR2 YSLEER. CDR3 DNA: TGCGCCAGCAGCCAAGCCGCCGCAGGGGGGCTGAATGAAAAACTGTTTTTT. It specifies CASSQAAAGGLNEKLFF.

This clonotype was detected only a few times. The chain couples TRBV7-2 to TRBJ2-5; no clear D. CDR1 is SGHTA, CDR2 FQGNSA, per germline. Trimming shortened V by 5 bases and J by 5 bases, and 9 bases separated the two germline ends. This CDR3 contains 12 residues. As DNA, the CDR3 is TGTGCCAGCAGCCCTGATTGGGAGACCCAGTACTTC. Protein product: CASSPDWETQYF.

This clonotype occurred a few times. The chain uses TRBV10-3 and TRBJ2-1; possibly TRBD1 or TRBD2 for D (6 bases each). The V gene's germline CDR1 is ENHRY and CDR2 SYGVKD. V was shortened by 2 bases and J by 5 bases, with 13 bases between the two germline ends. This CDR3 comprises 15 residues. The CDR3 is CAISEQPGANNEQFF. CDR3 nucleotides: TGTGCCATCAGTGAGCAGCCGGGGGCTAACAATGAGCAGTTCTTC.

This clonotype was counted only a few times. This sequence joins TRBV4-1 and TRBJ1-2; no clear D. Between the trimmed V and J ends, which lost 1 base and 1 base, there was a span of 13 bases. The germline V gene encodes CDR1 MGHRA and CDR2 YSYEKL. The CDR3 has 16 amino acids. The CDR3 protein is CASSQAGRRDNYGYTF. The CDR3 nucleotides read TGCGCCAGCAGCCAAGCCGGGAGAAGGGATAACTATGGCTACACCTTC.

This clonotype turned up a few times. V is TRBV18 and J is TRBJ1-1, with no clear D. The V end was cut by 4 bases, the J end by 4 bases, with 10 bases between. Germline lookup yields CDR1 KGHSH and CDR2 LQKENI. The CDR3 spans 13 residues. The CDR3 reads CASSLVFATEAFF. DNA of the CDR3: TGTGCCAGCTCACTGGTGTTTGCCACTGAAGCTTTCTTT.

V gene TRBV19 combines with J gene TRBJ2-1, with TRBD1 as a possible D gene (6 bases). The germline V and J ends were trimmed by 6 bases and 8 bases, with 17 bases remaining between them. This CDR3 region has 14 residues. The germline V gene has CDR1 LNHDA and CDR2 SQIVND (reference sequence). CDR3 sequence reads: CASSRNTKGDEQFF. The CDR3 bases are TGTGCCAGTAGCCGAAACACGAAGGGGGATGAGCAGTTCTTC.

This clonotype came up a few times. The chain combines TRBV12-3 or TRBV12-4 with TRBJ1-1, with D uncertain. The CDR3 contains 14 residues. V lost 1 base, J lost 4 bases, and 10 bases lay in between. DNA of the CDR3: TGTGCCAGCAGTTTAGGAGGTTGGGGCACTGAAGCTTTCTTT. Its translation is CASSLGGWGTEAFF.